A single sample is the source of the 7 T cell receptor beta chains below, sequenced in a study of T cells in Graves' hyperthyroidism and ophthalmopathy. TCR beta CDR3 sequences were amplified from RNA transcripts. RT-PCR in the first round (using the HTBI primer set) targeted the TCR CDR3. TCRdb reprocessed the multiplex PCR reads via MiXCR and lists one record per CDR3 protein. Of about 320,000 distinct CDR3 sequences in the sample, approximately 15% were seen once. The sample comprised blood. These receptors all come from a man younger than 45 with Graves' hyperthyroidism.

V and J are TRBV4-1 and TRBJ2-1; 7 bases agree with TRBD2. Germline V lookup: CDR1 MGHRA, CDR2 YSYEKL. Trimming removed 2 bases from V and 5 bases from J; junction bases left unmatched: 9. This CDR3 comprises 16 residues. In DNA, the CDR3 is TGCGCCAGCAGCCAACTGGGAGGGAGCCGACACAATGAGCAGTTCTTC. As protein: CASSQLGGSRHNEQFF.

This clonotype turned up a few times. The rearrangement uses TRBV19 and TRBJ2-7; 9 nucleotides align to TRBD2. The CDR3 sequence is 15 residues long. Per the germline V gene, CDR1 is LNHDA and CDR2 is SQIVND (reference sequence). V dropped 3 bases and J dropped 1; count of bases not matched to a gene: 4. For the CDR3, the DNA is TGTGCCAGTAGTATTAGTAGCGGGAGTTCCTACGAGCAGTACTTC. Its translation: CASSISSGSSYEQYF.

With respect to this clonotype: Given a much more abundant clone one base away, this may be a read error. The chain couples TRBV5-1 to TRBJ2-1; D is ambiguous. The V end was cut by 3 bases, the J end by 1 base, with 11 bases between. The germline CDR1 and CDR2 sequences are SGHRS and YFSETQ. The CDR3 is made up of 15 amino acids. This chain's CDR3 is CASSWWERSYNEQFF. The DNA of the CDR3 is TGCGCCAGCAGCTGGTGGGAAAGGTCCTACAATGAGCAGTTCTTC.

CDR3 sequence (DNA): TGCAGTGCTAGAGATGGGGGGGTGAACACTGAAGCTTTCTTT. Translating it yields CSARDGGVNTEAFF. The chain is built from TRBV20-1 and TRBJ1-1; D perhaps matches TRBD1 (5 bases). Germline V gene sequence: CDR1 DFQATT, CDR2 SNEGSKA (reference sequence). V was cut by 0 bases and J by 0 bases, with 8 bases left in between. This CDR3 is 14 amino acids long.

This clonotype was recorded at least ten times. V and J are TRBV2 and TRBJ1-4; D possibly corresponds to TRBD1 (5 bases). CDR1 SNHLY and CDR2 FYNNEI come from the germline V gene. This CDR3 is 15 amino acids long. Trimming pared 7 bases from V and 8 bases from J, leaving 20 bases between. The CDR3 nucleotides are TGTGCCAGCACCCGAGAAAGGGGCCGAACGGAAAAACTGTTTTTT. The encoded protein is CASTRERGRTEKLFF. Using reference TRBV2 and TRBJ1-4 for the parts outside the CDR3, the full variable domain is EPEVTQTPSHQVTQMGQEVILRCVPISNHLYFYWYRQILGQKVEFLVSFYNNEISEKSEIFDDQFSVERPDGSNFTLKIRSTKLEDSAMYFCASTRERGRTEKLFFGSGTQLSVL.

This clonotype was found many times. The CDR3 is CSVTSGTSYEQYF. The CDR3 nucleotides are TGCAGCGTCACTAGCGGGACTTCCTACGAGCAGTACTTC. The chain is built from TRBV29-1 and TRBJ2-7; 10 bases map to TRBD2. Per germline, CDR1 SQVTM and CDR2 ANQGSEA. This CDR3 has 13 residues. Trimming cost V 6 bases and J 1 base; bases outside gene matches: 3.

This clonotype has only a few counts. This rearrangement joins TRBV30 to TRBJ2-3; TRBD1 agrees at 8 bases. The CDR3 is 14 residues long. J lost 0 bases, V lost 7 bases, and 6 bases had no gene match. Germline V gene lookup returns CDR1 GTSNPN and CDR2 SVGIG (reference sequence). CDR3 in DNA: TGTGCCTCAAGGACAGGGAGTAGCACAGATACGCAGTATTTT. Its protein product is CASRTGSSTDTQYF.